This T cell receptor beta chain derives from a study of cytomegalovirus exposure and HLA in healthy donors (dated by TCRdb to 2015 to 2018). Study-wide context: An earlier analysis of roughly 610 of the donors reported about 300 Gb of sequence data and 95 million to 140 million unique TCR beta sequences obtained from about 179 million T cells. The study profiled the T cell repertoires of 500 to 800 subjects by immunosequencing and related them to cytomegalovirus serostatus. A later analysis re-analyzed previously published TCR beta repertoires from about 600 donors and added high-resolution HLA genotyping to study TCR occurrence patterns. All discovery cohort repertoires had been generated using a single sequencing platform. To predict cytomegalovirus infection status, the study brought together high-throughput TCR immunosequencing, statistical association of individual TCRs with disease status, and machine learning. The study aimed to test whether signatures of past pathogen exposure could be identified by cataloging public T cell receptors. Alongside the repertoire data, information on donor age, sex, ethnicity and CMV serostatus was compiled. About 280 gigabases of sequencing data and roughly 81 million unique TCR sequences made up an early release that covered around 640 HLA-typed donors. HLA typing included class I and class II loci at four-digit resolution. Among 398 genotyped donors of the cohort, an average of approximately 250,000 unique TCR beta nucleotide sequences were sequenced per donor, roughly 20% of them non-productive. The number of donors typed differed by locus, with 629-630 for A, B, C, DRB1 and DQB1, more than 500 for DQA1, about 610 for DPA1, and under 490 for DPB1. A later genetic analysis took genome-wide SNP genotypes for about 55% of the 666 donors and used that subset as a discovery cohort. Rather than using new phenotypic data, the later analysis identified candidate immune exposures from TCR beta sequences and from how often those sequences occurred across donors. A separate validation cohort of over 95 different subjects was used in addition to the roughly 640-subject first cohort. Several DR-DQ haplotypes were treated as single units for association and clustering because of strong linkage in the cohort. An earlier analysis of a few hundred of the donors applied high-throughput TCR beta sequencing to assess whether each TCR beta V gene segment acted as functional or pseudogenic. Of the roughly 410 genotyped donors, over 80% were placed in the genetic ancestry cluster associated with self-reported Caucasian donors. What the research found in general, with its limitations: In both the original and validation cohorts, the classifier was reported to diagnose cytomegalovirus status with high specificity and sensitivity. Over 15 rarely observed V segments, including chromosome 9 orphons, were excluded from the earlier analysis of approximately 500 of the donors because counts were too low. Three of the identified cytomegalovirus-associated TCR beta chains were confirmed in vitro to be specific for cytomegalovirus antigens. When HLA alleles, especially DR and DQ, strongly co-occurred, TCR associations were difficult to assign to individual alleles. Some IMGT-functional V segments, including TRBV6-2 and TRBV6-3, could not be told apart with the 87-base-pair reads, so those segments were excluded. A total of some 180 TCR beta chains were listed by the study as associated with cytomegalovirus. In this cohort, only TCR beta chains were sequenced, and detectable features were limited by the absence of alpha or paired-chain data. A later analysis associated about 17,000 TCR beta sequences with specific HLA alleles at a false discovery rate of 0.05. In a later analysis, most CMV-associated TCR beta chains were found to appear HLA-restricted, with HLA associations seemingly driven largely by CMV exposure. The presence/absence analyses assumed that sequencing depth was roughly uniform across donors, and that assumption may not be true. A further reported finding was that TCR beta sequences accurately predicted the HLA-A and HLA-B alleles for most subjects in the first cohort. Compared with equally common non-associated chains, HLA-associated TCR beta chains in a later analysis were more clonally expanded and had lower generation probabilities. In an earlier analysis of a few hundred of the donors, most TCR beta V segments were observed in productive rearrangements about 90% or about 30% of the time, broadly matching IMGT annotations. Across donors, most TCR sequences were observed very rarely, whereas some public TCRs were present in many individuals. A group of highly shared sequence variants was considered likely to be a technical artifact of the sequencing pipeline. In a later analysis, TCR association rates were found to vary across HLA loci, with the most associated TCRs seen for DRB1 alleles and the fewest for HLA-C alleles. According to a later genetic analysis, donors in an Asian-associated ancestry cluster had fewer N-insertions in productive TCRs than the roughly 700-donor mean. Because some donors lacked HLA typing at each locus, the association tests relied only on the typed subset. In a later analysis, several top co-occurrence clusters were reported to appear linked to parvovirus B19, influenza, CMV and Epstein-Barr virus. Correlated functional status among segregating V segments might reflect linkage disequilibrium, but an unknown experimental factor could not be ruled out. The authors suggested that the approach could potentially be generalized to other disease states and immunological phenotypes. V-gene and J-gene trimming of TCR beta chains was associated with a missense DCLRE1C variant in a later genetic analysis, and the association was replicated in an independent cohort. CMV serostatus was the only immune exposure information available for the cohort.

The germline V gene provides CDR1 SGDLS and CDR2 YYNGEE. V and J are truncated by 1 base and 2 bases respectively, leaving an intervening sequence of 10 bases. Counted from cysteine to phenylalanine, this CDR3 has 14 amino acids. The read is trimmed to its CDR3 DNA, 42 bases read in frame from base 1. Libraries were built with the immunoSEQ multiplex PCR assay. A mixture of 60 forward primers for TCR Vbeta segments and 13 reverse primers for TCR Jbeta segments was used in the multiplex PCR. The CDR3 region of rearranged TCR beta genes was amplified from genomic DNA by a multiplex PCR assay. The Illumina HiSeq System was used to sequence the amplified TCR beta libraries as 87-base-pair reads. The authors processed their data as follows. Across the roughly 640 repertoires, a later analysis counted 75 million to 90 million unique TCR beta chains, roughly 11 million of which were shared by at least two donors. A nearest-neighbor algorithm error-corrected the raw reads and collapsed the reads into unique sequences, merging closely related sequences to remove PCR and sequencing errors. V, D and J gene segments were assigned by aligning CDR3 sequences to IMGT reference sequences. Each retained sequence needed at least a six-nucleotide match to both a V gene segment and a J gene segment. Rearrangements were classified as productive when the CDR3 lacked stop codons and remained in frame with V and J, and all other rearrangements were classified as non-productive. Following IMGT convention, CDR3 was defined as the stretch from the second conserved V-encoded cysteine up to the conserved J-encoded phenylalanine. The earlier analysis of about 530 of the donors excluded any sequence lacking an unambiguous match to a single V gene segment. An earlier analysis of a few hundred of the donors called V segments functional above 56.7% productive rearrangements and segregating when the between-donor standard deviation exceeded 5%. To diagnose cytomegalovirus status from the catalog of TCR beta chain sequences, a statistical classification framework was built. V and J gene assignment, in a later analysis, came from comparing TCR nucleotide sequences with IMGT/GENE-DB human TR gene sequences. Using the TCRdist pipeline, a later analysis assigned CDR3 sequences along with most-parsimonious VDJ recombination scenarios. A later analysis defined each TCR beta chain by its CDR3 amino acid sequence plus V-gene family, and excluded reads lacking a unique V-gene family. In a later analysis, nearly 600 highly shared, low-generation-probability nucleotide sequences were removed to address suspected cross-contamination and a sequencing artifact. In a later analysis, a clonal expansion index was calculated for each public chain from normalized within-repertoire ranks of inferred template counts. In a later analysis, generation probabilities were computed using a VDJ recombination model fitted to out-of-frame rearrangements, and the results were checked against IGoR. Hypergeometric tests were used in a later analysis to score TCR-TCR, TCR-HLA and TCR-CMV co-occurrence, with a repertoire-size bias correction applied to the TCR pairs. To estimate false discovery rates, a later analysis permuted the HLA or CMV assignments 20 times. In a later analysis, co-occurring TCRs were grouped using DBSCAN, and TCRdist sequence similarity was added for clustering within HLA-allele-positive subsets. Repertoires with fewer than 30,000 or more than 120,000 public chains were left out of co-occurrence clustering, as were five repertoires with anomalous nucleotide sharing. The table comes from immuneACCESS by way of TCRdb, which keeps in-frame sequences with V and J called. Part of the clones is missing from these tables; in studies checked, under half for an unresolved V gene and the rest for unknown reasons. V, J and clone size were drawn from that table, and D and trimming were deduced from the DNA. The sample includes more than 100,000 clones, with about 10% observed a single time. Clones ranked in the top ten supply roughly 6.4% of the sample.

This clone was detected only a few times. There is no known antigen for this receptor. No per-base quality is available; no much larger clone lies one base away. In total, just over 650 healthy bone marrow donors made up the cohort. At the time of sampling, every cohort member was nominally healthy, though immune exposures that went unrecorded were likely present. The donor tested CMV seropositive, placing the donor among the roughly 270 seropositive members of the cohort. A peripheral blood sample was provided by each donor, and peripheral blood mononuclear cells were used for TCR beta sequencing. The Qiagen DNeasy Blood Extraction Kit was used to extract genomic DNA from the blood cell samples.

The origin of this receptor is a woman in her thirties or forties in good health and CMV-seropositive. The sample consisted of PBMCs. The chain is assembled from TRBV9 and TRBJ2-7; tentative D gene TRBD1, with 5 bases matching. The nucleotides read TGTGCCAGCAGCGTAAAACAGGACCCCTACGAGCAGTACTTC. Its coded protein is CASSVKQDPYEQYF.